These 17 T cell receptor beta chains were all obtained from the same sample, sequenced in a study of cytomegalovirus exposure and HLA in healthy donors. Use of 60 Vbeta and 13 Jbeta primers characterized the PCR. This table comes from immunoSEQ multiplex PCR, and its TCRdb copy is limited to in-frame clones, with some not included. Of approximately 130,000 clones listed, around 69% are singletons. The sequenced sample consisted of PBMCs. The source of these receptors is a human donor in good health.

The CDR3 sequence: CASTLRQTIQETQYF. The CDR3 DNA reads as TGTGCCAGCACCCTGCGACAAACGATTCAAGAGACCCAGTACTTC. The genes are TRBV6-1 and TRBJ2-5; D uncertain. V was cut by 7 bases and J by 2 bases, with 17 bases left in between. The germline gives CDR1 MNHNS, CDR2 SASEGT. The CDR3 extends over 15 amino acids.

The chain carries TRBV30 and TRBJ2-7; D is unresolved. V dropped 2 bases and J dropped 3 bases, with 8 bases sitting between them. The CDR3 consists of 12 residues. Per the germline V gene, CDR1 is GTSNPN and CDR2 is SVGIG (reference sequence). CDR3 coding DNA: TGTGCCTGGAGTCGAACGAGCTACGAGCAGTACTTC. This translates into CAWSRTSYEQYF. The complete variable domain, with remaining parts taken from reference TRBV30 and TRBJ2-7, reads SQTIHQWPATLVQPVGSPLSLECTVEGTSNPNLYWYRQAAGRGLQLLFYSVGIGQISSEVPQNLSASRPQDRQFILSSKKLLLSDSGFYLCAWSRTSYEQYFGPGTRLTVT.

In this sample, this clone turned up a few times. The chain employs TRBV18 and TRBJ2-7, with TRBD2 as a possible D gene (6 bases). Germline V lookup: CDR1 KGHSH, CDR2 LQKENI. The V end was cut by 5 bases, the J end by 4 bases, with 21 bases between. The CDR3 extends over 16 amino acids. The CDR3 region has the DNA TGTGCCAGCTCAGACTACCGGGACTTCAGTGGGTACGAGCAGTACTTC. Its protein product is CASSDYRDFSGYEQYF. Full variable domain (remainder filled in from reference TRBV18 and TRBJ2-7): NAGVMQNPRHLVRRRGQEARLRCSPMKGHSHVYWYRQLPEEGLKFMVYLQKENIIDESGMPKERFSAEFPKEGPSILRIQQVVRGDSAAYFCASSDYRDFSGYEQYFGPGTRLTVT.

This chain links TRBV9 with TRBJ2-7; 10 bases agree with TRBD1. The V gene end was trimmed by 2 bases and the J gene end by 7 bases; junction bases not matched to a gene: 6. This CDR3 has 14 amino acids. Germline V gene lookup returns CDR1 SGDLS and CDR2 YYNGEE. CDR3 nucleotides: TGTGCCAGCAGCGTTTGGGACAGGGGAACGGAGCAGTACTTC. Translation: CASSVWDRGTEQYF.

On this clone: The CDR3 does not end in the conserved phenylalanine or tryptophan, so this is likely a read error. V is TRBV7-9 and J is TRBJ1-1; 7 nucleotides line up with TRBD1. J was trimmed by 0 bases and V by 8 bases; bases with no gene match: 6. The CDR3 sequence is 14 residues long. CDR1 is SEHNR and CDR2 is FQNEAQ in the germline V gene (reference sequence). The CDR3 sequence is CASCPGQMNTEAFL. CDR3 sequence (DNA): TGTGCCAGCTGCCCGGGACAGATGAACACTGAAGCTTTCCTT.

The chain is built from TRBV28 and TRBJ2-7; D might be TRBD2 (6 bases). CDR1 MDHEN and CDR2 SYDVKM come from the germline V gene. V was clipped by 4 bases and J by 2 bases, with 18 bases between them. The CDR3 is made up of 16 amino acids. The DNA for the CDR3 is TGTGCCAGCAGTTGGGACTGGCGCGCGGTGACCTACGAGCAGTACTTC. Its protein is CASSWDWRAVTYEQYF.

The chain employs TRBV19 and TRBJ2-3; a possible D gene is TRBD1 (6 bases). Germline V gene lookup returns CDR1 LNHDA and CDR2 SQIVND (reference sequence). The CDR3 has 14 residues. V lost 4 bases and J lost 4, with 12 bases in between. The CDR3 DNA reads TGTGCCAGTAGTACGGGACACCTCCCAGATACGCAGTATTTT. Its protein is CASSTGHLPDTQYF.

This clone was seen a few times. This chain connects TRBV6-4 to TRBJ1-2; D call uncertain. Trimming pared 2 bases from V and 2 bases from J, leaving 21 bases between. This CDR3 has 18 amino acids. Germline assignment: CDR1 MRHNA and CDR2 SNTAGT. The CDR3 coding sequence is TGTGCCAGCAGTGACCCTCCCAGCGGGCCGCTACAAAACTATGGCTACACCTTC. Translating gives CASSDPPSGPLQNYGYTF.

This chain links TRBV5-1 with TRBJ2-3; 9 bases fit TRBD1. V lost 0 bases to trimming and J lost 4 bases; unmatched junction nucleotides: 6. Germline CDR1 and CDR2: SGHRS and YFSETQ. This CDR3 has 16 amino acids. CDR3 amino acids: CASSLEGQGLSDTQYF. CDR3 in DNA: TGCGCCAGCAGCTTGGAGGGACAGGGACTCTCAGATACGCAGTATTTT.

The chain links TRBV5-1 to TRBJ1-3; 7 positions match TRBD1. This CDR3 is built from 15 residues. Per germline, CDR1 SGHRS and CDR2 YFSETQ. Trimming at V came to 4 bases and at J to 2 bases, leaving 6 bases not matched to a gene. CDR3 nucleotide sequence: TGCGCCAGCAGCGTTACAGGGGCAACTGGAAACACCATATATTTT. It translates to CASSVTGATGNTIYF.

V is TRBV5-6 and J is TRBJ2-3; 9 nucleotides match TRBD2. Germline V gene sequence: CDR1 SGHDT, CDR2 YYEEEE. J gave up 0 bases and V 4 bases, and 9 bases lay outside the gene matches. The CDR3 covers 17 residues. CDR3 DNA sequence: TGTGCCAGCAGCCTCGGAGCGGGGGGCACTAGCACAGATACGCAGTATTTT. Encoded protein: CASSLGAGGTSTDTQYF.

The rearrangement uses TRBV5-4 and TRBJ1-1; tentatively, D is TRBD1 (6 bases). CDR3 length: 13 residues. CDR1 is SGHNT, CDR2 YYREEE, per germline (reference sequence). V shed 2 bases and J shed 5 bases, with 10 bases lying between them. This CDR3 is CASSFQGHTEAFF. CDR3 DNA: TGTGCCAGCAGCTTTCAGGGGCATACTGAAGCTTTCTTT.

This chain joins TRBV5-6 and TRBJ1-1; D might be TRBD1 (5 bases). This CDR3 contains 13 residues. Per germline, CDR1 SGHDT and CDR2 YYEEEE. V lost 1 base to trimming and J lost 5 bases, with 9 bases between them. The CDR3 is CASSLTGGTEAFF. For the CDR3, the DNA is TGTGCCAGCAGCTTGACAGGTGGTACTGAAGCTTTCTTT.

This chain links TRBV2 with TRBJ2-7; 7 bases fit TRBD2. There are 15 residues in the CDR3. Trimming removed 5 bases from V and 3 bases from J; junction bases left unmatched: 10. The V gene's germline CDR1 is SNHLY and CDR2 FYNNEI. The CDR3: CASSQEWGLHYEQYF. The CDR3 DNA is TGTGCCAGCAGTCAGGAATGGGGACTACACTACGAGCAGTACTTC.

The CDR3 sequence is CASSAYREGQPQHF. The CDR3 DNA sequence: TGTGCCAGCAGTGCCTACAGGGAAGGTCAGCCCCAGCATTTT. The chain is built from TRBV27 and TRBJ1-5, with a possible D match to TRBD1 (6 bases). The length of the CDR3 is 14 residues. The V and J ends lost 5 bases and 6 bases respectively, with 14 bases between them. CDR1 is MNHEY, CDR2 SMNVEV, per germline (reference sequence).

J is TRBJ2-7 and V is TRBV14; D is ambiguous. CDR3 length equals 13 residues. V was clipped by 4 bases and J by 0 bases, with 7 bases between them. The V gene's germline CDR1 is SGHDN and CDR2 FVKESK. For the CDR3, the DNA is TGTGCCAGCAGCCGGGCAAGCTCCTACGAGCAGTACTTC. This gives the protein CASSRASSYEQYF.

The CDR3 reads CASSYSEAGETQYF. For the CDR3, the DNA is TGTGCCAGCAGTTACTCGGAAGCAGGGGAGACCCAGTACTTC. The chain uses TRBV6-6 and TRBJ2-5; TRBD1 is a possible D gene (5 bases). CDR3 length: 14 amino acids. Germline loops: CDR1 MNHNY, CDR2 SVGAGI (reference sequence). Deletions cut 0 bases from V and 5 bases from J, with 10 bases between.